The T cell receptor beta chain described here comes from a study of sequential checkpoint blockade in melanoma (dated by TCRdb to between 2018 and 2021). A note on the overall study: Patients were assigned by 1:1 randomization to either first-line nivolumab followed by ipilimumab (arm A) or ipilimumab followed by nivolumab (arm B). Maintenance nivolumab came after both trial sequences. DNA from approximately 88 pretreatment melanoma tumor samples was subjected to TCRbeta immunosequencing. Matched tumor biopsies were taken from around 22 patients before treatment and at week 13, after single-agent nivolumab (arm A) or ipilimumab (arm B). Roughly 82% of the matched tumor biopsy pairs taken before and after treatment were from the same lesion.

TCRbeta CDR3 regions were immunosequenced from genomic DNA with the immunoSEQ Assay. Prior to high-throughput sequencing, genomic DNA was amplified by bias-controlled multiplex PCR. In the paper's pipeline: To quantify the absolute abundance of each unique TCRbeta CDR3 region, the sequences were collapsed and filtered. Clonality, defined as 1 minus Pielou's evenness, was calculated using only productive rearrangements. Tumor T-cell fraction was calculated by normalizing TCRbeta template counts to the amount of usable DNA, which was estimated from several housekeeping genes. A previously published method was used to identify clones with significantly greater frequencies in on-treatment samples than in baseline samples. Sourced from immuneACCESS, this table was stored by TCRdb with only in-frame sequences that have V and J called. A share of the clones is absent; for the studies checked, an unresolved V gene accounts for under half, and the remainder has no known explanation. V and J calls and clone size are as listed in that table; D and trimming were resolved from the DNA. This sample holds around 35,000 clones; 30% to 40% were observed only once. The ten largest clones capture roughly 1.6% of the sample.

This specimen's treatment or condition label, per the study, means: randomized to nivolumab then ipilimumab (arm A) or the reverse (arm B). None of the patients in the trial had previously been given DNA-damaging chemotherapy. Samples came from patients with melanoma in CheckMate 064, a randomized, open-label phase II trial of sequential checkpoint blockade. Tumor TCR sequencing used genomic DNA from formalin-fixed paraffin-embedded (FFPE) tissue samples. Points the paper makes about the study in general: PD-L1 staining and CD8+ T-cell counts correlated with tumor T-cell fraction and clonality, whereas mutational load did not. In the nivolumab-first arm (arm A), an association was found between pretreatment tumor TIL clonality and response (P = .04). Larger, independent patient cohorts are needed to validate the response-prediction model that combines TCR metrics and mutation burden. Small sample sizes and reduced statistical power limited the analyses of tumor T-cell fraction within each arm. Patients whose tumor T-cell fraction and clonality increased by week 13 were about 30 times more likely to achieve clinical benefit.

A word on this clone: Which antigen it targets is not known. Nothing much larger sits one base from this clone, and base qualities are not available.

CDR1 and CDR2, looked up from the germline V gene, are SGDLS and YYNGEE. Spanning cysteine to phenylalanine, the CDR3 consists of 15 amino acids. Only the CDR3 region is kept as DNA, spanning 45 bases read in frame from base 1. V is clipped by 2 bases and J by 2 bases, and the sequence between their germline boundaries is 10 bases long. This TCR was recovered from a human donor with melanoma. This material consisted of tumor tissue (inferred from file names), taken from a patient given nivolumab and ipilimumab in sequence. The chain links TRBV9 with TRBJ2-2; the D gene is perhaps TRBD1, on 6 matching bases. CDR3 loop: CASSVRGGNTGELFF. DNA sequence: TGTGCCAGCAGCGTTAGAGGGGGTAACACCGGGGAGCTGTTTTTT.